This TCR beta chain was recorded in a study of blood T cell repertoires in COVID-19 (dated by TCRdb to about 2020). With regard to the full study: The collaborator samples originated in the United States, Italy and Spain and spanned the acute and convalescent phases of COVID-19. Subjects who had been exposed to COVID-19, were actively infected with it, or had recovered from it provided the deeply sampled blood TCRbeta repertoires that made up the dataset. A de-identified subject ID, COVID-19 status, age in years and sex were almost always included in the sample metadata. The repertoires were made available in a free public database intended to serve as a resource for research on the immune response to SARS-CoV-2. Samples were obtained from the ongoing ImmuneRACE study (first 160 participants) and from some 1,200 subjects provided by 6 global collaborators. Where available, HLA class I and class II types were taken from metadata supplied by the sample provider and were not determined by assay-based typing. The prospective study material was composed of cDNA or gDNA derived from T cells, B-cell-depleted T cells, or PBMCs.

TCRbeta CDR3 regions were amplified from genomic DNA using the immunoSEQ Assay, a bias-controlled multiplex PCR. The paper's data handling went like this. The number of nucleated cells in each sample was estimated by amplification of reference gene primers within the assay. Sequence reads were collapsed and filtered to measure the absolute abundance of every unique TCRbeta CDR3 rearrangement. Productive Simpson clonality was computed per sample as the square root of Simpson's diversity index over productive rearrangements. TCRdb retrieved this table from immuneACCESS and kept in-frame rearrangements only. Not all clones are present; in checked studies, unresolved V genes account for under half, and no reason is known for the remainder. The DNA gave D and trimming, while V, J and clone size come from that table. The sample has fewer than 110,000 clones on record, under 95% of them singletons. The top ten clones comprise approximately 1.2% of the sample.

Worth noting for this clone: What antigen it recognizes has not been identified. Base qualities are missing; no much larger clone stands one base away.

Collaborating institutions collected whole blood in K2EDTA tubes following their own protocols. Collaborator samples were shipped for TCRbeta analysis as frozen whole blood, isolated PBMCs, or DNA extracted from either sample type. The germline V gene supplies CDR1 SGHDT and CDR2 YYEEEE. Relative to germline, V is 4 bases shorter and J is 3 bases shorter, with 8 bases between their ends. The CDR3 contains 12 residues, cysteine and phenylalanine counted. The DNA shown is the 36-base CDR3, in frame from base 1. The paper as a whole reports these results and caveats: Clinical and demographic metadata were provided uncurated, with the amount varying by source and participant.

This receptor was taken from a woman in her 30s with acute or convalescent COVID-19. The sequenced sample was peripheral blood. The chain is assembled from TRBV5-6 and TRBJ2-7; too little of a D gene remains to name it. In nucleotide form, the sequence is TGTGCCAGCAGCCCCGGTGGCTACGAGCAGTACTTC. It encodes CASSPGGYEQYF.